This entry features one T cell receptor beta chain sequence. The data are from a study of blood T cell repertoires in COVID-19. Turning to the study itself: Samples came from the United States, Italy and Spain, spanning acute and convalescent COVID-19. The analysed material was cDNA or gDNA that came from T cells, B-cell-depleted T cells, or PBMCs.

J was trimmed by 7 bases and V by 3 bases; bases with no gene match: 3. This CDR3 has 13 amino acids. Looked up from germline, CDR1 is SGHKS and CDR2 is YYEKEE (reference sequence). In the original workflow: Reference gene primers were amplified, and this amplification served to estimate nucleated cell counts. Generated by immunoSEQ multiplex PCR, the TCRdb table keeps only in-frame clones and is missing some. V and J calls and clone size are copied from that table; D and trimming were computed from the DNA. The sample includes some 140,000 clones, around 82% of them seen just once. This sequence originates from a man in his fifties or sixties with acute or convalescent COVID-19. The genes are TRBV5-5 and TRBJ2-1; 8 bases map to TRBD2. The sequencing sample was made of peripheral blood. CDR3 in amino acids: CASSSIAGNEQFF. In DNA, the CDR3 is TGTGCCAGCAGCTCCATAGCGGGGAATGAGCAGTTCTTC.